The source of this T cell receptor (beta chain) is a study of cytomegalovirus exposure and HLA in healthy donors. Study-wide results and limits: A few CMV-associated chains proved CMV antigen-specific in vitro. Analysis performed later showed TCR beta chains linked to HLA being more clonally expanded than equally common others. The investigators catalogued 150 or so TCR beta chains as cytomegalovirus-associated.

Regarding this clone: Antigen unknown.

With V trimmed by 5 bases and J by 2 bases, 9 bases remained unmatched. The CDR3 length is 15 residues. Germline CDR1 reads KGHSH; CDR2 reads LQKENI. The PCR was carried out with 60 Vbeta primers and 13 Jbeta primers. The method was immunoSEQ multiplex PCR; TCRdb's version includes in-frame clones alone and lacks a portion of them. This sample has about 200,000 clones; approximately 79% occur once, and the top ten carry around 4.3%. The J gene is TRBJ2-7, the V gene TRBV18; 7 nucleotides line up with TRBD2. The sequencing sample was made of PBMCs. The TCR was taken from a woman aged 30 to 39 in good health and CMV-seropositive. CDR3 in DNA: TGTGCCAGCTCAACAGGAAGTGGGACTACCTACGAGCAGTACTTC. Residues: CASSTGSGTTYEQYF.